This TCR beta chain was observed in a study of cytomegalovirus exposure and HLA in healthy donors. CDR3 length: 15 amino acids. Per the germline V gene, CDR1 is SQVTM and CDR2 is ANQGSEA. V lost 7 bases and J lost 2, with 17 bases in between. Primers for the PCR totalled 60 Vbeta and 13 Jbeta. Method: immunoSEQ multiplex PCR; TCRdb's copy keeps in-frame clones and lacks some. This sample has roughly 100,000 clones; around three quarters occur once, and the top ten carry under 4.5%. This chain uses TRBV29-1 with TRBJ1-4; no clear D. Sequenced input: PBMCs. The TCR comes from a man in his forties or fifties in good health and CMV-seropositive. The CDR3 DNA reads TGCAGCGCTAGCGTTAACCTGGCGACTAATGAAAAACTGTTTTTT. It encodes CSASVNLATNEKLFF.